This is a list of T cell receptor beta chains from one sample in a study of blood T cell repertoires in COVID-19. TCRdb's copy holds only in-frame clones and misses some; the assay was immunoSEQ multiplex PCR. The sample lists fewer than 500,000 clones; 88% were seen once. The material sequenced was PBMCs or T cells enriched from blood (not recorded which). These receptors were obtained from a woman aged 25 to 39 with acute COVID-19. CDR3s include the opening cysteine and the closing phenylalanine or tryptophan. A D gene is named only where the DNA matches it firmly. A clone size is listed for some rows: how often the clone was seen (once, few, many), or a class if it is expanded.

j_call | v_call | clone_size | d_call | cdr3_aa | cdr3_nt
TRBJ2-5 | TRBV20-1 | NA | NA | CSASRLGDQETQYF | TGCAGTGCTAGTCGGCTAGGAGACCAAGAGACCCAGTACTTC
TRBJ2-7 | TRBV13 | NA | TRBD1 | CASSSGTGGIEQYF | TGTGCCAGCAGCTCCGGGACAGGGGGTATCGAGCAGTACTTC
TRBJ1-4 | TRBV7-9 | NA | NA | CASRWEGELFF | TGTGCCAGCAGATGGGAGGGGGAACTGTTTTTT
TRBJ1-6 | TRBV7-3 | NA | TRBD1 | CASSALDRFSDSPLHF | TGTGCCAGCAGCGCCTTGGACAGGTTCAGTGATTCACCCCTCCACTTT
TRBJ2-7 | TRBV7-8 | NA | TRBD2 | CASSQKLLAGDSYEQYF | TGTGCCAGCAGCCAAAAGTTACTAGCGGGGGACTCCTACGAGCAGTACTTC
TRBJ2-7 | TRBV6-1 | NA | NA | CASSGGALDRAGSPYEQYF | TGTGCCAGCAGTGGCGGGGCTTTGGACCGGGCAGGCTCTCCCTACGAGCAGTACTTC
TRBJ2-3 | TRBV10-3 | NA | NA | CAISGWGGARTDTQYF | TGTGCCATCAGTGGTTGGGGCGGCGCCCGCACAGATACGCAGTATTTT
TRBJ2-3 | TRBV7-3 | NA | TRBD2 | CASSLTSGVAGIISTDTQYF | TGTGCCAGCAGCTTAACATCGGGAGTAGCGGGGATAATTAGCACAGATACGCAGTATTTT
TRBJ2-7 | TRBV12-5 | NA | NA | CARRFRDEIAYEQYF | TGTGCTAGGCGCTTTCGGGATGAAATCGCCTACGAGCAGTACTTC
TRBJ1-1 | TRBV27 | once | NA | CASSLFPSRVNTEAFF | TGTGCCAGCAGTTTATTCCCCTCCAGGGTGAACACTGAAGCTTTCTTT
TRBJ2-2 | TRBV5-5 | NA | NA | CASSHKTVNTGELFF | TGTGCCAGCAGCCATAAGACAGTGAACACCGGGGAGCTGTTTTTT